This entry concerns a single T cell receptor beta chain. Its target is unknown. At one boundary the junction diverges from the germline segment, which might be a read error. TCRdb itself ran the reads through MiXCR, one entry per CDR3 protein. Of some 450,000 distinct CDR3 sequences listed, roughly 30% are singletons. The data are from a study of T cell repertoires in cytomegalovirus infection. Overall study context: Carrying CMV and the relevant HLA type showed in public TCR beta signatures. Study-wide findings and caveats: CMV carriers with the relevant HLA were identified by cumulative public TCR beta family frequency. In two of eight donors, the top clonotype was HLA-C-restricted CMV-specific.

The CDR3 extends over 14 amino acids. CDR1 SGHTA and CDR2 FQGNSA come from the germline V gene. The chain carries TRBV7-2 and TRBJ1-5, with D perhaps matching TRBD1 (5 bases). This TCR was recovered from a human donor in good health (CMV status not recorded). Some clones in this sample may be carry-over from other donors' samples. The sequencing input was PBMCs. Written as DNA, the CDR3 is TGTGCCTGCAGCCACCCGGGACGAAATCAGCCCCAGCATTTT. Translated: CACSHPGRNQPQHF.